This T cell receptor (beta chain) stems from a study of OX40 agonist ivuxolimab in advanced cancers. For the study in its entirety: The costimulatory receptor OX40 (CD134) was targeted by ivuxolimab, a fully human IgG2 agonistic monoclonal antibody. Intravenous ivuxolimab was administered to patients every 2 weeks at six dose levels: 0.01, 0.1, 0.3, 1.5, 3 and 10 mg/kg. Of the 50 or so patients in dose escalation, about 20 had hepatocellular carcinoma, some 15 had melanoma, 9 had renal cell carcinoma and 9 had head and neck cancer. In the dose-escalation cohort, 65% to 90% of patients were male, and the mean age was roughly 60 years, with a range of about 23 to 90. Prior anti-PD-1, anti-PD-L1 or anti-CTLA-4 therapy was permitted, and checkpoint inhibitors had been received by about two fifths of dose-escalation patients. Partial responses occurred in three dose-escalation patients, of whom one had hepatocellular carcinoma and two had cutaneous melanoma. The purpose of peripheral TCRbeta sequencing was to test whether ivuxolimab changed TCR sequence diversity and led to clonal T-cell expansion. The monotherapy dose-escalation portion (N ≈ 56 patients) of the phase I ivuxolimab trial is reported in the paper.

Patients with a history of autoimmune disease or receiving systemic immunosuppression were excluded from the trial. In every dose cohort, peripheral blood was drawn for TCR sequencing at baseline, cycle 4 day 1, and cycle 7 day 1. Samples were obtained from an open-label, multicenter, first-in-human phase I dose-escalation trial of ivuxolimab. Adults with locally advanced or metastatic head and neck squamous cell, hepatocellular, melanoma or renal cell carcinoma were enrolled in the trial. Before TCR sequencing, CD4+ T cells and CD8+ T cells from peripheral blood were sorted into separate populations. To sequence the TCRbeta CDR3 region, genomic DNA was isolated from the sorted cells. TCRbeta CDR3 regions were sequenced using the immunoSEQ Assay. In TCRdb, the immuneACCESS table is reduced to in-frame sequences with V and J assigned. These tables do not hold every clone; where another copy was compared, an unresolved V gene accounts for under half, and the others remain unexplained. This sample is represented by some 72,000 clones; 92% of them were singletons. The top ten clonotypes cover approximately 0.5% of the sample.

A remark on this clone: What this receptor recognizes is not known. There are no base qualities to consult, and no much larger clone falls within one base.

From a lookup of the germline V gene, CDR1 and CDR2 are SQVTM and ANQGSEA. The V and J ends are trimmed by 4 bases and 0 bases, leaving 12 bases between them. The CDR3 holds 14 amino acids from the cysteine to the phenylalanine. The CDR3 DNA has 42 bases and is translated from base 1. The study at large found these results: The antigen specificity of the peripheral T cells that underwent clonal expansion was not determined. After ivuxolimab, expanded clones were on average more numerous among CD8+ T cells than among CD4+ T cells. At doses of 0.1 to 3.0 mg/kg, clonal expansion of both CD4+ and CD8+ blood T cells was observed from baseline to week 6. Low levels of normalized T-cell clonal expansion were also seen in some nonresponding patients. In partial responders in the 0.1-3.0 mg/kg groups, normalized peripheral clonal expansion was found to be among the lowest, especially among CD8+ T cells.

This TCR was recovered from an adult with an advanced solid tumor such as melanoma, head and neck, liver or kidney cancer. Here the chain combines TRBV29-1 and TRBJ2-5, with the D gene call left open. This sample comprised CD4+ or CD8+ T cells sorted from blood, obtained in a trial of the OX40 agonist ivuxolimab. The nucleotide sequence is given as TGCAGCGTTGGTTTCGGTTGGTACCAAGAGACCCAGTACTTC. It encodes CSVGFGWYQETQYF.